A single sample gave rise to the 5 T cell receptor beta chains below, sequenced in a study of beta chain features in type 1 diabetes. The authors reverse transcribed all of the isolated RNA, so sequencing captured expressed TCRB transcripts. Sequencing used immunoSEQ multiplex PCR; TCRdb keeps in-frame clones, though not all of them. Among hundreds of thousands of clones listed, approximately 31% were seen once. Specimen: naive CD4+ T cells from blood. All receptors come from a man aged 18-30 years in good health.

The chain is built from TRBV7-9 and TRBJ2-1; 11 bases agree with TRBD2. CDR1 and CDR2 (germline): SEHNR, FQNEAQ (reference sequence). This CDR3 has 16 residues. V shed 4 bases, J shed 8 bases, and the junction held 10 bases outside the gene matches. For the CDR3, the DNA is TGTGCCAGCAGCTCCATTAGCGGGAGGGCCAGGGATGAGCAGTTCTTC. It codes for CASSSISGRARDEQFF. Full variable domain (missing parts from reference TRBV7-9 and TRBJ2-1): DTGVSQNPRHKITKRGQNVTFRCDPISEHNRLYWYRQTLGQGPEFLTYFQNEAQLEKSRLLSDRFSAERPKGSFSTLEIQRTEQGDSAMYLCASSSISGRARDEQFFGPGTRLTVL.

The V call is TRBV4-3, the J call TRBJ2-7; no firm D call. V was pared by 1 base and J by 1 base, with 5 bases between. CDR3 length: 13 residues. Germline V gene data show CDR1 as LGHNA and CDR2 as YSLEER. The CDR3 sequence: CASSQGISYEQYF. The CDR3 coding sequence is TGCGCCAGCAGCCAAGGAATATCCTACGAGCAGTACTTC.

J is TRBJ2-1 and V is TRBV7-2, with D tentatively TRBD2 (6 bases). CDR1 SGHTA and CDR2 FQGNSA come from the germline V gene. V lost 1 base and J 10 bases, leaving 17 bases between the germline ends. The CDR3 has 15 amino acids. The CDR3: CASSLVGTGVNEQFF. The CDR3 bases are TGTGCCAGCAGCTTAGTTGGAACGGGAGTGAACGAGCAGTTCTTC.

This chain joins TRBV29-1 and TRBJ1-1, with TRBD1 matching 7 bases. The CDR3 length is 13 residues. Per germline, CDR1 SQVTM and CDR2 ANQGSEA. J gave up 4 bases and V 7 bases, and 9 bases lay outside the gene matches. This CDR3 is CSAGTAPSTEAFF. CDR3 nucleotides: TGCAGCGCCGGGACAGCCCCGAGCACTGAAGCTTTCTTT.

The genes are TRBV5-6 and TRBJ2-1; a weak D match, TRBD1 (6 bases). Deletions cut 5 bases from V and 9 bases from J, with 21 bases between. The CDR3 sequence is 15 residues long. Germline V gives CDR1 SGHDT, CDR2 YYEEEE. The CDR3 sequence is CASRFEFMVTGEQFF. The CDR3, as DNA: TGTGCCAGCAGATTCGAGTTTATGGTGACAGGTGAGCAGTTCTTC. The variable domain in full, with the rest retrieved from reference TRBV5-6 and TRBJ2-1, is DAGVTQSPTHLIKTRGQQVTLRCSPKSGHDTVSWYQQALGQGPQFIFQYYEEEERQRGNFPDRFSGHQFPNYSSELNVNALLLGDSALYLCASRFEFMVTGEQFFGPGTRLTVL.